The entry that follows covers one T cell receptor beta chain sequence. Its target is not known. Sequenced by immunoSEQ multiplex PCR; TCRdb stores in-frame clones only, minus some. The sample holds 50,000 to 60,000 clones, approximately 72% seen once. This sample is part of a study of vaccination effects on CD4 cells after COVID-19. Isolating CD4+ T cells followed 9 to 10 days of culture. Participants were given two doses of BNT162b2 or mRNA-1273 vaccine. According to the study, vaccine recipients showed no prior SARS-CoV-2 infection and negative nucleocapsid antibodies. V trimming: 0 bases; J trimming: 3 bases; junction bases outside the gene matches: 5. The V gene's germline CDR1 is MNHNY and CDR2 SVGAGI (reference sequence). CDR3 length: 15 residues.

This TCR derives from a human donor who received a COVID-19 vaccine. V usage is TRBV6-6 and J usage is TRBJ2-7, with 7 bases fitting TRBD2. The specimen was CD4+ T cells from PBMCs cultured without peptide, collected after COVID-19 vaccination. The CDR3 DNA follows: TGTGCCAGCAGTTACTCGAAGACTAGCTTCTACGAGCAGTACTTC. Translated: CASSYSKTSFYEQYF.